Given below is one T cell receptor (beta chain) in context. An end of the junction differs from the germline gene, which may be a read error. These data are taken from a study of tumor and adjacent non-tumor tissue in lung cancer. RNA was extracted from bulk tissue without any cell sorting. TCRbeta libraries were built with three rounds of nested PCR, modified from ARM-PCR. In TCRdb, the multiplex PCR reads were re-called with MiXCR into one record per CDR3 protein. The sample shows some 200,000 distinct CDR3 sequences, around 70% of them seen only once. The CDR3 has 13 amino acids. Germline V CDR1 and CDR2: MNHEY, SVGAGI.

The sequenced sample consisted of lung tumor tissue. This clonotype was sampled from a man aged 55-75 years with non-small cell lung cancer. J is TRBJ1-1 and V is TRBV6-5; 7 nucleotides align to TRBD1. CDR3 protein: CASWGQSNTESFF. The CDR3 DNA follows: TGTGCCAGCTGGGGACAGTCAAACACTGAATCTTTCTTT.